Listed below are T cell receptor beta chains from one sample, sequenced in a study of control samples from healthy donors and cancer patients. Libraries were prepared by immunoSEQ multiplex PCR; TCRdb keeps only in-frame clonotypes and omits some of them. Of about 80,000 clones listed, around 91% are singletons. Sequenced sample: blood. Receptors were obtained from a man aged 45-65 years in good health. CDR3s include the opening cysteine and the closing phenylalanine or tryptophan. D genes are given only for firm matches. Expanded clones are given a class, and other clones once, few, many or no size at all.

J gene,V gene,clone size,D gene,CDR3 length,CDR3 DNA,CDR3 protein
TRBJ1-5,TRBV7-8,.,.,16,TGTGCCAGCAGCTTATTCAACCGGCTTAACAATCAGCCCCAGCATTTT,CASSLFNRLNNQPQHF
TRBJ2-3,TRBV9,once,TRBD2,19,TGTGCCAGCACCGAAGGGTATAGCGGGTGGGGGACTGGGACAGATACGCAGTATTTT,CASTEGYSGWGTGTDTQYF
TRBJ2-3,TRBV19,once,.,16,TGTGCCAGTAGTATAGAGGGGGGGGCACGGGGAGATACGCAGTATTTT,CASSIEGGARGDTQYF
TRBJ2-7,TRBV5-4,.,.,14,TGTGCCAGCAGCTTAGATAAGGTCTCCTACGAGCAGTACTTC,CASSLDKVSYEQYF
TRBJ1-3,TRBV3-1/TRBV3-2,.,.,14,TGTGCCAGCAGCCCCGAGTTAAACCGAAACACCATATATTTT,CASSPELNRNTIYF
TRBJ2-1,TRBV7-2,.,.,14,TGTGCCAGCAGCTTAGTGGGTGATGGCAATGAGCAGTTCTTC,CASSLVGDGNEQFF
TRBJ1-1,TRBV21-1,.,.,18,TGTGCCAGCAGCAAACGATCGGGTGATAGGGACATAGTCCACGGCGCTTTCTTT,CASSKRSGDRDIVHGAFF
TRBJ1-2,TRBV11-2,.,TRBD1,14,TGTGCCAGCAGCTACCCGGGACAGGGTATGGGGGACACCTTC,CASSYPGQGMGDTF
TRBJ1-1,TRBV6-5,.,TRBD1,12,TGTGCCAGCAAAGAGACAGGGTCTAAAGCTTTCTTT,CASKETGSKAFF
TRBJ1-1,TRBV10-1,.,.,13,TGCGCCAGCAGTGCCTCACAGGGTCCTGAAGCTTTCTTT,CASSASQGPEAFF
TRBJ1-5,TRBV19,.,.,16,TGTGCCAGTAGTATAGCGGGCCAGGGGACTAATCAGCCCCAGCATTTT,CASSIAGQGTNQPQHF
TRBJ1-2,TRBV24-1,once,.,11,TGTGCCACCAGTGATTTTAATGGCTACACCTTC,CATSDFNGYTF
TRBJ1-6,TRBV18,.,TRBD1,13,TGTGCCAGCTCACCAGCGACAGGGCAACCCCTCCACTTT,CASSPATGQPLHF
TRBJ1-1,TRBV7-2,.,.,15,TGTGCCAGCAGCTTATGGGAGTCCATGAACACTGAAGCTTTCTTT,CASSLWESMNTEAFF
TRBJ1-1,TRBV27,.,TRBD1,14,TGTGCCAGCAGTTTGGGACAGGCCAACACTGAAGCTTTCTTT,CASSLGQANTEAFF
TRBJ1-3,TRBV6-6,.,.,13,TGTGCCATCAGAACGGACGTCGGAAACACCATATATTTT,CAIRTDVGNTIYF
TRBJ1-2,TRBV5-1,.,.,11,TGCGCCAGCAGCTCCAGCTATGGCTACACCTTC,CASSSSYGYTF
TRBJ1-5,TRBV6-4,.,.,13,TGTGCCAGCAGTGTCAAAAGCAATCAGCCCCAGCATTTT,CASSVKSNQPQHF
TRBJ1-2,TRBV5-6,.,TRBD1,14,TGTGCCAGCATCTCCTTGACAGGGAACTATGGCTACACCTTC,CASISLTGNYGYTF
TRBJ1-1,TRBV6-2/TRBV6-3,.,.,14,TGTGCCAGCAGTTCCTACAAGGGGCCCAGAGAAGCTTTCTTT,CASSSYKGPREAFF
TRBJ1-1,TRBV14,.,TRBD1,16,TGTGCCAGCAGCCTATTAACGGGACAGAGAAACACTGAAGCTTTCTTT,CASSLLTGQRNTEAFF
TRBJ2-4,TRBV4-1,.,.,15,TGCGCCAGCAGCCAAGACTGGGTAGCCAAAAACATTCAGTACTTC,CASSQDWVAKNIQYF
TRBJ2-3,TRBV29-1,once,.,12,TGCAGCGTCCGGACGGGCACAGATACGCAGTATTTT,CSVRTGTDTQYF
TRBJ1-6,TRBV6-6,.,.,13,TGTGCCAGCAACCAGGGTCCGGATTCACCCCTCCACTTT,CASNQGPDSPLHF
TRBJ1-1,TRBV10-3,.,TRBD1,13,TGTGCCATCGCCCGACAGGGCGGCACTGAAGCTTTCTTT,CAIARQGGTEAFF
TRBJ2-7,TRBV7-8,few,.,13,TGTGCCAGCAGCTTAGCCGGAATCTACGAGCAGTACTTC,CASSLAGIYEQYF
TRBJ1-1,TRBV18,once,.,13,TGTGCCAGCTCACCAAAGGGAAACACTGAAGCTTTCTTT,CASSPKGNTEAFF
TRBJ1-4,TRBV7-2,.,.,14,TGTGCCAGCAGCTTAGCGCGGAGTGGGGAAAAACTGTTTTTT,CASSLARSGEKLFF
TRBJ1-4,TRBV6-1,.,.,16,TGTGCCAGCAGTGGATCTACGGCTACTGCTCTCGAAAAACTGTTTTTT,CASSGSTATALEKLFF
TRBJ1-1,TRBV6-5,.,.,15,TGTGCCAGCAGTTACTCGAGTGGTCGGGACACTGAAGCTTTCTTT,CASSYSSGRDTEAFF
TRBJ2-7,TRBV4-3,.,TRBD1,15,TGCGCCAGCAGCCAACCGGGACAGGGGGCCGGCGAGCAGTACTTC,CASSQPGQGAGEQYF
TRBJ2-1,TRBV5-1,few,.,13,TGCGCCAGCAGCCAGGACTGGGGAGGTGAGCAGTTCTTC,CASSQDWGGEQFF
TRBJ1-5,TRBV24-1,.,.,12,TGTGCCACCAGTGACTCTTTAGAAGCCCAGCATTTT,CATSDSLEAQHF
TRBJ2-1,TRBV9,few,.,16,TGTGCCAGCAGCCTCGACTCCGGATTGGGATACAATGAGCAGTTCTTC,CASSLDSGLGYNEQFF
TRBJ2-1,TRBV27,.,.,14,TGTGCCAGCAGACTGCGCGGGGTAAGCGATGAGCAGTTCTTC,CASRLRGVSDEQFF
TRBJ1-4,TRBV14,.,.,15,TGTGCCAGCAGCCAACAGGGGATTGTGAATGAAAAACTGTTTTTT,CASSQQGIVNEKLFF
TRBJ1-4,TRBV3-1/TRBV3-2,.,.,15,TGTGCCAGCAGCCAAGGAGGCGCAACTAATGAAAAACTGTTTTTT,CASSQGGATNEKLFF
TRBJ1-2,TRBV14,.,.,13,TGTGCCAGCACCCACGACAGGTACCAAGGCTACACCTTC,CASTHDRYQGYTF
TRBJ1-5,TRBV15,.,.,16,TGTGCCACCAGCAGAGATCGGGCAGCTCGTAATCAGCCCCAGCATTTT,CATSRDRAARNQPQHF
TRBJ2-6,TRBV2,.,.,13,TGTGCCAGGGGGAGCTCTGGGGCCAACGTCCTGACTTTC,CARGSSGANVLTF
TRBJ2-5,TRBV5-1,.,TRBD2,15,TGCGCCAGCAGCATGATAGCGGGGGGCCAAGAGACCCAGTACTTC,CASSMIAGGQETQYF
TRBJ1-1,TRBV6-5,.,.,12,TGTGCCAGCAGGACCCTCGGGACCGGGGCTTTCTTT,CASRTLGTGAFF